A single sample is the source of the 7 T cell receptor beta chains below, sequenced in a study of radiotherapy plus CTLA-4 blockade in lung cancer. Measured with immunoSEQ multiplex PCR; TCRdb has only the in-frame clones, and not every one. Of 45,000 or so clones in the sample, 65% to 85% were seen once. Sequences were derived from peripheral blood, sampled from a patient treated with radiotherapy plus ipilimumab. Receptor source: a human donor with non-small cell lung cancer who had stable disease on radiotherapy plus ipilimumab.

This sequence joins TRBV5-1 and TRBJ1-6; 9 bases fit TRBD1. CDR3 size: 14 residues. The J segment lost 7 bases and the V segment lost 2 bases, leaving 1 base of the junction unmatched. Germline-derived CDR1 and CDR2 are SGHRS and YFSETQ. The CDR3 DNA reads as TGCGCCAGCAGCTTTGACAGGGGGAATTCACCCCTCCACTTT. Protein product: CASSFDRGNSPLHF. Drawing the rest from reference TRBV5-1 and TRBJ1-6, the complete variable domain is KAGVTQTPRYLIKTRGQQVTLSCSPISGHRSVSWYQQTPGQGLQFLFEYFSETQRNKGNFPGRFSGRQFSNSRSEMNVSTLELGDSALYLCASSFDRGNSPLHFGNGTRLTVT.

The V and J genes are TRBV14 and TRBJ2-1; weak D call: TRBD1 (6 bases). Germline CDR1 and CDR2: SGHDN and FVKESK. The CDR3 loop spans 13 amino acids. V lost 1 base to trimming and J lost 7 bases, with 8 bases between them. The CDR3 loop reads CASSQVRGNEQFF. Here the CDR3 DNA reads TGTGCCAGCAGCCAAGTAAGGGGGAATGAGCAGTTCTTC.

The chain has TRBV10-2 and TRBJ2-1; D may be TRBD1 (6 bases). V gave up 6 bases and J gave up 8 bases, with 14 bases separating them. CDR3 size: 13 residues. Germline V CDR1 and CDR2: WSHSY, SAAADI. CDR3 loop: CASSLQGRDEQFF. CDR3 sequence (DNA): TGCGCCAGCAGCTTACAGGGAAGGGATGAGCAGTTCTTC.

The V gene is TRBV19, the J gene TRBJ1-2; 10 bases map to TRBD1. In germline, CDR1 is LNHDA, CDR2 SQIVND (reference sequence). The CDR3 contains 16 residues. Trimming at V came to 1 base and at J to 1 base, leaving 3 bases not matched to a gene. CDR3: CASSIGQGANNYGYTF. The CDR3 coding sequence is TGTGCCAGTAGTATAGGACAGGGGGCAAATAACTATGGCTACACCTTC.

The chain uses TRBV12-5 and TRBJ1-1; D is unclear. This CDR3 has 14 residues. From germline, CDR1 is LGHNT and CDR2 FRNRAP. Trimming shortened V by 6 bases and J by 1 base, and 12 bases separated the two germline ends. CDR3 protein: CASGRHLSNTEAFF. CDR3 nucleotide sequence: TGTGCTAGTGGCCGACATCTTTCGAACACTGAAGCTTTCTTT.

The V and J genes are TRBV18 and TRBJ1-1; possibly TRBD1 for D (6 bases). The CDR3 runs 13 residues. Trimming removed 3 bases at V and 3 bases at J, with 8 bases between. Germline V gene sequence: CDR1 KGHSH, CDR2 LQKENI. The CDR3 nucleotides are TGTGCCAGCTCACCGGGGGCCGACACTGAAGCTTTCTTT. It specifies CASSPGADTEAFF.

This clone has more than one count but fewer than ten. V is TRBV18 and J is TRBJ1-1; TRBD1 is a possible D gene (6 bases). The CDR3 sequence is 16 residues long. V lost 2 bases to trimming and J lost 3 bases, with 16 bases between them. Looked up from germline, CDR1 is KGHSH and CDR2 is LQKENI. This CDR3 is CASSPASRTAYTEAFF. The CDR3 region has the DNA TGTGCCAGCTCACCAGCCTCTCGGACAGCCTACACTGAAGCTTTCTTT.